The clone carrying this T cell receptor beta chain appeared many times. These data belong to a study of CD8 T cells in ankylosing spondylitis. TCRdb fed the 5' RACE reads into MiXCR, producing one record per CDR3 protein. This table holds roughly 200,000 distinct CDR3 sequences, 20% to 30% found once. The sequence derives from a male donor with ankylosing spondylitis or in good health (not recorded which). The specimen was blood, either unsorted or a sorted T cell fraction (not recorded which).

The CDR3 protein is CASSLEARAGELFF. The DNA for the CDR3 is TGTGCCAGCAGCTTGGAGGCTAGGGCCGGGGAGCTGTTTTTT. The chain couples TRBV5-5 to TRBJ2-2; D is undetermined. Trimming took 0 bases from V and 6 from J, leaving 9 bases between them. CDR1 and CDR2 from the germline V gene are SGHKS and YYEKEE (reference sequence). The CDR3 is 14 residues long.